What follows are 8 T cell receptor beta chains derived from one specimen sequenced in a study of blood T cell repertoires in COVID-19. Profiling relied on immunoSEQ multiplex PCR, and the TCRdb table lists in-frame clones only, not all of them. Found here are around 91,000 clones, 79% of them singletons; the top ten hold 15% to 20%. What was sequenced was peripheral blood. The source is a woman of 80 years or more with active or convalescent COVID-19.

The chain uses TRBV15 and TRBJ2-7; maybe TRBD1 (5 bases). Germline CDR1 and CDR2: LNHNV and YYDKDF (reference sequence). Deletions cut 0 bases from V and 1 base from J, with 10 bases between. The CDR3 is 15 residues long. The CDR3 is CATSRDHGHSYEQYF. In DNA, the CDR3 is TGTGCCACCAGCAGAGATCATGGACATTCCTACGAGCAGTACTTC.

In this sample, this clone turned up once. V and J are TRBV2 and TRBJ2-2; TRBD2 matches at 7 bases. V lost 6 bases, J lost 0 bases, and 16 bases stayed unmatched. Per germline, CDR1 SNHLY and CDR2 FYNNEI. This CDR3 region has 19 residues. CDR3 sequence: CASSTTISGWAANTGELFF. CDR3 in DNA: TGTGCCAGCAGCACAACCATTAGCGGGTGGGCCGCGAACACCGGGGAGCTGTTTTTT.

DNA of the CDR3: TGCAGCGTTGCAGGGGGCACCTACGAGCAGTACTTC. It specifies CSVAGGTYEQYF. This sequence joins TRBV29-1 and TRBJ2-7; 8 positions match TRBD1. V was clipped by 4 bases and J by 2 bases; unmatched bases: 1. Looked up from germline, CDR1 is SQVTM and CDR2 is ANQGSEA. This CDR3 comprises 12 residues.

This clone has only a few counts. The junction departs from the called germline gene at one end, perhaps through a read error. The chain uses TRBV5-1 and TRBJ2-6; D not resolved. Germline lookup yields CDR1 SGHRS and CDR2 YFSETQ. The CDR3 consists of 13 residues. The CDR3 region is CASSSTGANVLTF. DNA for the CDR3: TGTGCCAGCAGCTCGACAGGGGCCAACGTCCTGACTTTC.

This clone has just one count. The chain carries TRBV12-3 or TRBV12-4 and TRBJ2-7, with D possibly being TRBD1 (5 bases). Trimming cost V 0 bases and J 9 bases, with 9 bases left between them. The length of the CDR3 is 12 residues. Here the CDR3 reads CASSLAPQGQYF. Written as DNA, the CDR3 is TGTGCCAGCAGTTTAGCTCCGCAGGGGCAGTACTTC.

This rearrangement joins TRBV27 to TRBJ2-5, with D perhaps matching TRBD2 (6 bases). This CDR3 is built from 15 residues. Trimming took off 5 bases at V and 5 bases at J, with 18 bases between the two ends. CDR1 and CDR2 from the germline V gene are MNHEY and SMNVEV (reference sequence). CDR3 residues: CASSHGTGRVETQYF. The CDR3 region has the DNA TGTGCCAGCAGTCATGGGACTGGACGAGTGGAGACCCAGTACTTC.

This clone was observed once. The chain employs TRBV2 and TRBJ1-6; D unresolved. Trimming stripped 8 bases from V and 1 base from J, with 9 bases between. CDR1 SNHLY and CDR2 FYNNEI come from the germline V gene. This CDR3 comprises 14 residues. This CDR3 is CASERMSYNSPLHF. CDR3 sequence (DNA): TGTGCCAGCGAGAGAATGTCCTATAATTCACCCCTCCACTTT. The entire variable domain, with the rest obtained from reference TRBV2 and TRBJ1-6, is as follows: EPEVTQTPSHQVTQMGQEVILRCVPISNHLYFYWYRQILGQKVEFLVSFYNNEISEKSEIFDDQFSVERPDGSNFTLKIRSTKLEDSAMYFCASERMSYNSPLHFGNGTRLTVT.

The rearrangement joins TRBV12-3 or TRBV12-4 to TRBJ2-4, with a tentative D call TRBD2 (6 bases). Trimming removed 3 bases from V and 7 bases from J, with 10 bases in between. The CDR3 contains 13 residues. CDR3 loop: CASSLGEANIQYF. As DNA, the CDR3 is TGTGCCAGCAGTTTGGGGGAGGCGAACATTCAGTACTTC.